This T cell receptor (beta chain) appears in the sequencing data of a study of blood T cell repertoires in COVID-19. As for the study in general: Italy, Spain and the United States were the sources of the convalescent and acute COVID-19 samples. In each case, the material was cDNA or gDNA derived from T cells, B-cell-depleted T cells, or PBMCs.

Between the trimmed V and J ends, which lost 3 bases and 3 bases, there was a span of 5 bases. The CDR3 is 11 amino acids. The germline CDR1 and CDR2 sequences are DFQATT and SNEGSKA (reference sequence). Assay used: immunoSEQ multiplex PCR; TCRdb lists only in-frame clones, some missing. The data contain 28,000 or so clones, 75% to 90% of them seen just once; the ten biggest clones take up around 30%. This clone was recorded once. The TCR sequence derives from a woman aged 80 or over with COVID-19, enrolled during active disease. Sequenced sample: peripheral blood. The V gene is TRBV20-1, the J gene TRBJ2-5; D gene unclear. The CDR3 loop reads CSASPEETQYF. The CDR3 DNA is TGCAGTGCTAGCCCAGAAGAGACCCAGTACTTC.